This T cell receptor (beta chain) comes out of a study of T cell changes during pregnancy in multiple sclerosis. With V trimmed by 8 bases and J by 1 base, 9 bases remained unmatched. The CDR3 is 15 amino acids. Germline V lookup: CDR1 SNHLY, CDR2 FYNNEI. Data came from immunoSEQ multiplex PCR; TCRdb stores just in-frame clones and leaves some out. The table includes about 55,000 clones, roughly 94% detected once. This TCR was sampled from a female donor with multiple sclerosis, enrolled in a pregnancy study. This sequence joins TRBV2 and TRBJ2-5, with 8 bases that match TRBD2. Sequencing was performed on CD8+ T cells from peripheral blood mononuclear cells, taken in the third trimester of pregnancy. The CDR3: CASQGTRVLQETQYF. The CDR3 coding sequence is TGTGCCAGCCAAGGGACTAGAGTTCTCCAAGAGACCCAGTACTTC.